This is a list of T cell receptor beta chains from one sample in a study of blood T cell repertoires in COVID-19. Data came from immunoSEQ multiplex PCR; TCRdb stores just in-frame clones and leaves some out. The table has roughly 140,000 clones, 88% seen once. Sequenced material: peripheral blood. The origin of the receptors is a woman between 70 and 85 years old with acute or convalescent COVID-19. The CDR3 runs from the conserved cysteine through the conserved F or W. D genes are given only for firm matches. Expanded clones are given a class, and other clones once, few, many or no size at all.

TRBJ1-6 | . | TRBV6-6 | TRBD1 | CASSYPGQASSPLHF | TGTGCCAGCAGTTACCCGGGACAGGCTTCCTCACCCCTCCACTTT
TRBJ1-6 | . | TRBV6-5 | . | CASTQGTYNSPLHF | TGTGCCAGCACCCAGGGGACCTATAATTCACCCCTCCACTTT
TRBJ1-2 | . | TRBV11-2 | TRBD1 | CASSDGQGSYGYTF | TGTGCCAGCAGCGACGGACAGGGCTCCTATGGCTACACCTTC
TRBJ1-3 | . | TRBV3-1/TRBV3-2 | TRBD1 | CASSRSGRTGPGNTIYF | TGTGCCAGCAGCCGAAGCGGGAGGACAGGGCCCGGAAACACCATATATTTT
TRBJ2-4 | . | TRBV7-5 | . | CARSLQSSGRGIKNIQYF | TGTGCCAGAAGCTTACAGTCGTCGGGCAGGGGCATCAAAAACATTCAGTACTTC
TRBJ1-1 | . | TRBV19 | TRBD1 | CASSNPGTGGSTEAFF | TGTGCCAGTAGTAATCCCGGGACAGGGGGCTCCACTGAAGCTTTCTTT
TRBJ1-1 | . | TRBV5-1 | . | CASSLTYMNTEAFF | TGCGCCAGCAGCTTAACATATATGAACACTGAAGCTTTCTTT
TRBJ1-2 | . | TRBV7-8 | . | CASSLDIGQNYGYTF | TGTGCCAGCAGCTTAGATATTGGACAGAACTATGGCTACACCTTC
TRBJ1-1 | . | TRBV15 | TRBD1 | CATSRDRVTGAPQLEAFF | TGTGCCACCAGCAGAGATCGGGTTACAGGGGCCCCCCAGCTTGAAGCTTTCTTT
TRBJ1-2 | . | TRBV6-5 | TRBD1 | CASSRGQGTYGYTF | TGTGCCAGCAGTCGGGGACAGGGGACCTATGGCTACACCTTC
TRBJ2-5 | once | TRBV5-1 | TRBD1 | CASSGKDRDGETQYF | TGCGCCAGCAGCGGGAAGGACAGGGATGGCGAGACCCAGTACTTC
TRBJ1-2 | . | TRBV6-1 | . | CASSDGGGYGYTF | TGTGCCAGCAGTGATGGGGGGGGCTATGGCTACACCTTC
TRBJ2-2 | . | TRBV5-1 | . | CASSSRGSFLGKNTGELFF | TGCGCCAGCAGCTCCAGGGGTAGCTTTTTAGGAAAAAACACCGGGGAGCTGTTTTTT
TRBJ2-1 | once | TRBV2 | TRBD2 | CASSGERGGNIRNEQFF | TGTGCCAGCAGTGGAGAGCGGGGGGGGAATATACGCAATGAGCAGTTCTTC
TRBJ2-4 | . | TRBV7-2 | . | CASSPGALAKNIQYF | TGTGCCAGCAGCCCAGGGGCCCTAGCCAAAAACATTCAGTACTTC
TRBJ1-2 | once | TRBV5-1 | TRBD1 | CASSWGQGASGYTF | TGCGCCAGCAGCTGGGGACAGGGGGCCAGTGGCTACACCTTC
TRBJ2-5 | . | TRBV19 | TRBD1 | CASSIGQGRMETQYF | TGTGCCAGTAGTATAGGACAGGGGAGAATGGAGACCCAGTACTTC
TRBJ1-1 | . | TRBV18 | . | CASSPSLGGGTEAFF | TGTGCCAGCTCTCCCAGCCTTGGCGGGGGCACTGAAGCTTTCTTT
TRBJ2-5 | . | TRBV11-2 | . | CASRPRAGTGSETQYF | TGTGCCAGCAGGCCACGGGCGGGCACAGGGAGTGAGACCCAGTACTTC
TRBJ2-5 | . | TRBV6-5 | TRBD2 | CASSRTSYETQYF | TGTGCCAGCAGTCGGACTAGTTATGAGACCCAGTACTTC
TRBJ2-6 | . | TRBV18 | . | CASSPRRDGTGANVLTF | TGTGCCAGCTCACCCCGGCGCGACGGGACTGGGGCCAACGTCCTGACTTTC
TRBJ1-6 | . | TRBV5-8 | . | CASPGSHNSPLHF | TGTGCCAGCCCCGGGAGCCATAATTCACCCCTCCACTTT
TRBJ1-6 | . | TRBV28 | TRBD1 | CASSLYGSGTVNSPLHF | TGTGCCAGCAGTTTGTACGGCTCGGGGACAGTAAATTCACCCCTCCACTTT
TRBJ1-1 | . | TRBV6-5 | TRBD1 | CASRTTGLNTEAFF | TGTGCCAGCAGGACGACAGGGCTGAACACTGAAGCTTTCTTT
TRBJ1-6 | . | TRBV11-2 | TRBD1 | CASSRRDRGFRGSPLHF | TGTGCCAGCAGCCGTCGGGACAGGGGCTTTAGAGGTTCACCCCTCCACTTT
TRBJ2-2 | . | TRBV5-1 | TRBD1 | CASSFSPKTGGNTGELFF | TGCGCCAGCAGCTTCAGCCCCAAGACAGGGGGCAACACCGGGGAGCTGTTTTTT
TRBJ1-2 | . | TRBV2 | TRBD1 | CASRAWGQGPRGYTF | TGTGCCAGCAGGGCTTGGGGACAGGGCCCTCGGGGCTACACCTTC
TRBJ1-3 | . | TRBV6-5 | . | CASTPGLADGNTIYF | TGTGCCAGCACTCCAGGGTTGGCAGATGGAAACACCATATATTTT